These 4 T cell receptor beta chains came from one sample sequenced in a study of blood T cell repertoires in COVID-19. Assay used: immunoSEQ multiplex PCR; TCRdb lists only in-frame clones, some missing. The profile shows under 250,000 clones, around 81% of them singletons. Sample: peripheral blood. These receptors all stem from a man in his fifties or sixties with active or convalescent COVID-19.

The rearrangement links TRBV6-2 or TRBV6-3 to TRBJ2-7, with 12 bases that match TRBD1. J gave up 5 bases and V 2 bases, and 4 bases lay outside the gene matches. The CDR3 is 15 residues long. Germline V gene lookup returns CDR1 MNHEY and CDR2 SVGEGT. Here the CDR3 DNA reads TGTGCCAGCAGTTACGGGACAGGGGGCCTCAACGAGCAGTACTTC. Translating gives CASSYGTGGLNEQYF.

This chain joins TRBV19 and TRBJ1-2, with D uncertain. The germline V and J ends were trimmed by 3 bases and 2 bases, with 4 bases remaining between them. The CDR3 runs to 12 residues. Germline CDR1 is LNHDA and CDR2 is SQIVND (reference sequence). The chain's CDR3 is CASSMANYGYTF. CDR3 DNA sequence: TGTGCCAGTAGTATGGCCAACTATGGCTACACCTTC.

This sequence joins TRBV7-2 and TRBJ1-3; D call uncertain. CDR3 size: 13 residues. V was shortened by 4 bases and J by 4 bases, with 8 bases between the two germline ends. Per germline, CDR1 SGHTA and CDR2 FQGNSA. Here the CDR3 DNA reads TGTGCCAGCAGCTCCCGCGCCGGAAACACCATATATTTT. Translation gives CASSSRAGNTIYF.

This clone was observed a few times. This rearrangement joins TRBV28 to TRBJ1-5; TRBD1 is a possible D gene (6 bases). V was clipped by 7 bases and J by 5 bases, with 15 bases between them. The length of the CDR3 is 14 residues. CDR1 is MDHEN, CDR2 SYDVKM, per germline. The CDR3 DNA is TGTGCCAGCATTGAACCGGGACAACATCAGCCCCAGCATTTT. Its translation: CASIEPGQHQPQHF.